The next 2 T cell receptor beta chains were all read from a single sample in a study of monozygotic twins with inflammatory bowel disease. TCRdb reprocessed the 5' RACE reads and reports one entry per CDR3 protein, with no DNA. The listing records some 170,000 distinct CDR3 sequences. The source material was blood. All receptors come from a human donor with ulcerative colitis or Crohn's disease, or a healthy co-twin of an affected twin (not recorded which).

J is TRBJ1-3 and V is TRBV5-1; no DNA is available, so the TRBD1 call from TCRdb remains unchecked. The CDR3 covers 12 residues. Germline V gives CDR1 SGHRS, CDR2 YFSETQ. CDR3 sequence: CASSLPGDTIYF. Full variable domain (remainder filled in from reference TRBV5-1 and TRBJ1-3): KAGVTQTPRYLIKTRGQQVTLSCSPISGHRSVSWYQQTPGQGLQFLFEYFSETQRNKGNFPGRFSGRQFSNSRSEMNVSTLELGDSALYLCASSLPGDTIYFGEGSWLTVV.

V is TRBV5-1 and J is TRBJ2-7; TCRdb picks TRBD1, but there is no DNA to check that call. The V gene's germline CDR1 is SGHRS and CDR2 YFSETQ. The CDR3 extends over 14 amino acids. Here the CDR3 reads CASSSTGDSYEQYF.